This entry lists 6 T cell receptor beta chains sequenced from one sample in a study of T cell responses to AZD1222 COVID-19 vaccine. This table comes from immunoSEQ multiplex PCR, and its TCRdb copy is limited to in-frame clones, with some not included. The sample includes roughly 160,000 clones, 90% to 95% of them seen just once. The specimen comprised peripheral blood, sampled 28 days after the second AZD1222 dose. The receptors originated from an adult who received the AZD1222 COVID-19 vaccine.

The chain is built from TRBV11-2 and TRBJ2-3; the D is unclear. V lost 1 base and J 4 bases, leaving 3 bases between the germline ends. This CDR3 spans 12 amino acids. CDR1 is SGHAT and CDR2 is FQNNGV in the germline V gene. The CDR3, as DNA: TGTGCCAGCAGCTTAGGAGCAGATACGCAGTATTTT. As protein: CASSLGADTQYF.

The chain has TRBV6-5 and TRBJ1-6; possible D gene TRBD1, 5 bases. The CDR3 contains 15 residues. V dropped 8 bases and J dropped 0 bases, with 11 bases sitting between them. CDR1 and CDR2 (germline): MNHEY, SVGAGI. The CDR3 DNA follows: TGTGCCAGCGCGACAGCACGCTCCTATAATTCACCCCTCCACTTT. The encoded protein is CASATARSYNSPLHF.

The gene calls are TRBV5-4 and TRBJ1-4, with D unclear. The CDR3 has 16 residues. The germline gives CDR1 SGHNT, CDR2 YYREEE (reference sequence). V was cut by 1 base and J by 7 bases, with 17 bases left in between. The CDR3 DNA reads as TGTGCCAGCAGCTTGTATGTGGCCGCTTACAGTGAAAAACTGTTTTTT. This sequence encodes CASSLYVAAYSEKLFF.

The gene calls are TRBV27 and TRBJ1-1, with D unresolved. The CDR3 is 13 amino acids. Germline V gene lookup returns CDR1 MNHEY and CDR2 SMNVEV (reference sequence). Trimming shortened V by 3 bases and J by 11 bases, and 16 bases separated the two germline ends. CDR3 sequence reads: CASSFGRDGRAFF. In nucleotides, the CDR3 is TGTGCCAGCAGTTTTGGTCGGGATGGGAGGGCTTTCTTT.

This clone was counted between two and nine times. The chain's CDR3 is CAWGPAINQPQHF. The DNA of the CDR3 is TGTGCCTGGGGCCCCGCCATTAATCAGCCCCAGCATTTT. J is TRBJ1-5 and V is TRBV30, with no clear D. CDR1 and CDR2 from the germline V gene are GTSNPN and SVGIG (reference sequence). The V and J ends lost 5 bases and 4 bases respectively, with 12 bases between them. CDR3 length equals 13 residues.

The CDR3 nucleotides are TGTGCCTGGAGTCCCCAGGGCAGGGCAGTTAATGAAAAACTGTTTTTT. Amino acid sequence: CAWSPQGRAVNEKLFF. The V call is TRBV30, the J call TRBJ1-4; a weak D match, TRBD1 (5 bases). This CDR3 region has 16 residues. Per the germline V gene, CDR1 is GTSNPN and CDR2 is SVGIG (reference sequence). The ends were cut back, 2 bases at V and 4 bases at J, with 17 bases in the middle.